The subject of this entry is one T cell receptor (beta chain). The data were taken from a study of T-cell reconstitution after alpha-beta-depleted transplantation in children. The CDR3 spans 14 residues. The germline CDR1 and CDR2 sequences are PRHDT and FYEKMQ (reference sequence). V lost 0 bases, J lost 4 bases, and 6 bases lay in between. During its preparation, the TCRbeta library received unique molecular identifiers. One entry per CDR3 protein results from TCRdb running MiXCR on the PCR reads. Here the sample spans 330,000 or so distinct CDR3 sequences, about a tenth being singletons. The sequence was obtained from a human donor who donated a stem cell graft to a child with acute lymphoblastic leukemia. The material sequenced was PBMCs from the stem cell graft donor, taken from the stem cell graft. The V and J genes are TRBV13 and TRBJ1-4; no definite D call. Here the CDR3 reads CASSLGASNEKLFF. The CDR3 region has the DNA TGTGCCAGCAGCTTAGGCGCGAGTAATGAAAAACTGTTTTTT. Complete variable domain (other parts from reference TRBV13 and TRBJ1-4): AAGVIQSPRHLIKEKRETATLKCYPIPRHDTVYWYQQGPGQDPQFLISFYEKMQSDKGSIPDRFSAQQFSDYHSELNMSSLELGDSALYFCASSLGASNEKLFFGSGTQLSVL.